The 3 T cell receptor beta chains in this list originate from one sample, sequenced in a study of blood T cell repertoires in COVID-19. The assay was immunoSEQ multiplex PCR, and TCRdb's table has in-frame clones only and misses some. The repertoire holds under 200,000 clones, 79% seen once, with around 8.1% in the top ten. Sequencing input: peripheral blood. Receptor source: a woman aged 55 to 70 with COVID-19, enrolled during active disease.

The CDR3: CASSQDITAISGNTIYF. The CDR3, as DNA: TGCGCCAGCAGCCAAGATATAACAGCCATCTCTGGAAACACCATATATTTT. The chain has TRBV4-3 and TRBJ1-3; D ambiguous. There are 17 residues in the CDR3. Germline CDR1 is LGHNA and CDR2 is YSLEER. V lost 0 bases, J lost 0 bases, and 12 bases lay in between.

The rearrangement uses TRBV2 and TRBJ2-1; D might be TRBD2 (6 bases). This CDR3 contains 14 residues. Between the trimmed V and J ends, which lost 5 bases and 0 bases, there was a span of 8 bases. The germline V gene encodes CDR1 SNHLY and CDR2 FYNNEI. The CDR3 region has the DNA TGTGCCAGCAGTCTGGGAGGCTCCTACAATGAGCAGTTCTTC. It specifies CASSLGGSYNEQFF. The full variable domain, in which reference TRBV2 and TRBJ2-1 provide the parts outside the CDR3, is EPEVTQTPSHQVTQMGQEVILRCVPISNHLYFYWYRQILGQKVEFLVSFYNNEISEKSEIFDDQFSVERPDGSNFTLKIRSTKLEDSAMYFCASSLGGSYNEQFFGPGTRLTVL.

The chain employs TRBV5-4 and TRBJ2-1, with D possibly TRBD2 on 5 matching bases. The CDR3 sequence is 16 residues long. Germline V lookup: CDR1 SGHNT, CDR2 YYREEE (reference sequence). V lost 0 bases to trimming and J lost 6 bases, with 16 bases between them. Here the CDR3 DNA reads TGTGCCAGCAGCTTGGGAGTAGCCCGGGGTGGCAATGAGCAGTTCTTC. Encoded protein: CASSLGVARGGNEQFF.